Listed below are T cell receptor beta chains from one sample, sequenced in a study of blood T cell repertoires in COVID-19. Only in-frame clones appear in the TCRdb table, and some are missing; sequencing was by immunoSEQ multiplex PCR. The sample has roughly 260,000 clones, 85% to 90% seen once. Sample: peripheral blood. These TCRs come from a woman in her thirties or forties with acute or convalescent COVID-19. Both conserved end residues are part of each CDR3. The order of the fields is D gene, V gene, clone size, J gene, CDR3 protein, CDR3 DNA. A D gene is named only where the DNA matches it firmly. Clone size is given for some rows only: seen once, a few or many times, or a class if the clone is expanded.

>-|TRBV4-2|-|TRBJ1-2
CASTRYGDSYGYTF
TGTGCCAGCACCCGATACGGTGACAGCTATGGCTACACCTTC
>-|TRBV19|-|TRBJ2-3
CASSRPIRGGGGDTQYF
TGTGCCAGTAGTCGACCCATTCGCGGAGGGGGGGGAGATACGCAGTATTTT
>-|TRBV18|-|TRBJ2-5
CASSSPSSGQETQYF
TGTGCCAGCTCAAGCCCTAGTAGCGGCCAAGAGACCCAGTACTTC
>-|TRBV4-1|once|TRBJ1-1
CASSPTGLSGDAFF
TGCGCCAGCAGCCCCACGGGATTGAGTGGCGACGCTTTCTTT
>TRBD1|TRBV18|-|TRBJ1-2
CASSPTRGQGDGYTF
TGTGCCAGCTCACCAACCCGGGGACAGGGGGATGGCTACACCTTC
>TRBD1|TRBV19|-|TRBJ1-2
CASRTITGVVGYTF
TGTGCCAGTAGGACCATCACAGGGGTAGTAGGCTACACCTTC
>TRBD1|TRBV19|-|TRBJ1-2
CASNDRGRYGYTF
TGTGCCAGCAATGACAGGGGTCGCTACGGCTACACCTTC
>TRBD1|TRBV3-1/TRBV3-2|-|TRBJ1-1
CASSREDRAQAFF
TGTGCCAGCAGCCGAGAAGACAGGGCCCAAGCTTTCTTT
>-|TRBV28|-|TRBJ1-1
CASRELSTEAFF
TGTGCCAGCAGGGAGTTGAGCACTGAAGCTTTCTTT
>TRBD1|TRBV2|-|TRBJ1-5
CASSDLRGGQPQHF
TGTGCCAGCAGTGACCTCCGAGGGGGCCAGCCCCAGCATTTT
>-|TRBV2|-|TRBJ1-5
CASSEYKAGEKLGRNQPQHF
TGTGCCAGCAGTGAATATAAGGCAGGGGAAAAGTTAGGTCGCAATCAGCCCCAGCATTTT
>-|TRBV2|-|TRBJ1-2
CASSETGLYGYTF
TGTGCCAGCAGTGAAACGGGTCTTTATGGCTACACCTTC
>TRBD2|TRBV27|-|TRBJ2-2
CASSFRTSGAGELFF
TGTGCCAGCAGTTTCCGCACTAGCGGCGCCGGGGAGCTGTTTTTT
>-|TRBV19|-|TRBJ1-2
CASSRQAPYGYTF
TGTGCCAGTAGTCGACAGGCACCTTATGGCTACACCTTC
>TRBD1|TRBV11-3|-|TRBJ1-1
CASSLAGTGNTEAFF
TGTGCCAGCAGCTTAGCGGGGACAGGGAACACTGAAGCTTTCTTT
>TRBD1|TRBV6-5|once|TRBJ1-2
CASSSDHRGNYGYTF
TGTGCCAGCAGTTCCGACCACAGGGGCAACTATGGCTACACCTTC
>-|TRBV30|-|TRBJ1-4
CAWSVLGLNEKLFF
TGTGCCTGGAGTGTACTGGGGCTAAATGAAAAACTGTTTTTT
>-|TRBV30|-|TRBJ1-2
CASTPVYGYTF
TGTGCCTCAACCCCGGTCTATGGCTACACCTTC
>TRBD1|TRBV6-5|-|TRBJ1-5
CASSRDRDQPQHF
TGTGCCAGCAGCCGGGACAGGGATCAGCCCCAGCATTTT
>TRBD2|TRBV3-1/TRBV3-2|-|TRBJ2-5
CASSQEGGTSVDTQYF
TGTGCCAGCAGCCAAGAAGGGGGGACTAGCGTTGACACCCAGTACTTC
>-|TRBV19|few|TRBJ1-5
CASSDRPVLPQHF
TGTGCCAGTAGTGACAGGCCCGTACTGCCCCAGCATTTT
>-|TRBV7-9|-|TRBJ1-2
CASSSTGIEYGYTF
TGTGCCAGCAGCTCCACAGGGATTGAGTATGGCTACACCTTC
>-|TRBV18|once|TRBJ2-5
CASSPGVAETQYF
TGTGCCAGCTCCCCGGGGGTTGCGGAGACCCAGTACTTC
>-|TRBV11-2|-|TRBJ1-1
CASSLIGREATEAFF
TGTGCCAGCAGCTTGATCGGCAGGGAGGCCACTGAAGCTTTCTTT
>TRBD1|TRBV25-1|once|TRBJ2-2
CASSAGTGGFRTGELFF
TGTGCCAGCAGCGCCGGGACAGGGGGCTTTCGAACCGGGGAGCTGTTTTTT
>TRBD2|TRBV7-6|-|TRBJ2-5
CASSGRLAGEETQYF
TGTGCCAGCAGCGGCCGACTAGCGGGTGAAGAGACCCAGTACTTC
>TRBD1|TRBV5-6|-|TRBJ1-1
CASDRQGTEAFF
TGTGCCAGCGACAGACAGGGGACTGAAGCTTTCTTT
>TRBD1|TRBV10-2|-|TRBJ1-2
CATKGQGLYYGYTF
TGCGCCACCAAGGGACAGGGATTATACTATGGCTACACCTTC
>TRBD1|TRBV19|-|TRBJ2-4
CASSQTGGLRNIQYF
TGTGCCAGTAGCCAGACAGGGGGTTTACGGAACATTCAGTACTTC
>-|TRBV19|-|TRBJ1-1
CASRGLTGKAFF
TGTGCCAGTAGGGGATTAACAGGGAAAGCTTTCTTT
>-|TRBV5-5|-|TRBJ1-2
CASSLAGDLNYGYTF
TGTGCCAGCAGCTTGGCTGGCGACTTAAACTATGGCTACACCTTC